This TCR beta chain was found in a study of blood T cell repertoires in COVID-19. For the study at large: The samples span acute and convalescent COVID-19 from the United States, Italy and Spain. PBMCs, B-cell-depleted T cells, or T cells provided the cDNA or gDNA that made up the material.

Germline V gene data show CDR1 as SGHVS and CDR2 as FQNEAQ. V shed 2 bases and J shed 2 bases, with 9 bases lying between them. The CDR3 consists of 15 residues. The repertoire was sequenced with immunoSEQ multiplex PCR; TCRdb's copy has only in-frame clones and lacks some. The repertoire holds approximately 330,000 clones, approximately 88% seen once, with approximately 9.4% in the top ten. Seattle researchers signed up patients amid active infection and tracked them longitudinally. The rearrangement joins TRBV7-8 to TRBJ2-2; D remains unclear. Sequenced sample: peripheral blood. The source is a man aged 25 to 45 with COVID-19, enrolled during active disease. Written as DNA, the CDR3 is TGTGCCAGCAGCTTAACTCAGCGTAACACCGGGGAGCTGTTTTTT. This encodes CASSLTQRNTGELFF.